This T cell receptor (beta chain) came from a study of CD8 T cells in ankylosing spondylitis. The study's findings and limits: Within matched ankylosing spondylitis synovial fluid, disease-linked clones were reportedly significantly enriched. What seemed typical of ankylosing spondylitis blood was a TCR beta motif built from roughly eight highly homologous variants.

The J segment lost 2 bases and the V segment lost 6 bases, leaving 8 bases of the junction unmatched. Germline lookup yields CDR1 ENHRY and CDR2 SYGVKD. This CDR3 is built from 15 residues. On this clonotype itself: Its specificity is not known.

Making the TCR beta libraries involved quantitative 5'-RACE with molecular barcodes. TCRdb re-called the 5' RACE reads with MiXCR, one entry per CDR3 protein. Of more than 600,000 distinct CDR3 sequences in the sample, around 17% were seen once. This rearrangement joins TRBV10-3 to TRBJ2-3, with 7 bases matching TRBD1. The TCR sequence derives from a male donor with ankylosing spondylitis. Specimen: blood, either unsorted or a sorted T cell fraction (not recorded which). The CDR3: CAISGTEEITDTQYF. As DNA, the CDR3 is TGTGCCATCAGCGGGACAGAAGAAATCACAGATACGCAGTATTTT.